This TCR beta chain emerged from a study of technical replicates of blood from several donors. Profiling relied on immunoSEQ multiplex PCR, and the TCRdb table lists in-frame clones only, not all of them. The table shows around 86,000 clones, with 90% to 97% occurring only once. Germline V lookup: CDR1 SGHNT, CDR2 YYREEE (reference sequence). The CDR3 covers 13 residues. V lost 0 bases and J 11 bases, leaving 12 bases between the germline ends. This sequence joins TRBV5-4 and TRBJ2-1; D is perhaps TRBD1 (5 bases). The TCR was taken from a human donor in good health. The specimen was T cells isolated from PBMCs. The CDR3, as DNA: TGTGCCAGCAGCTTGGGCCTCCGACAGCAGCAGTTCTTC. Protein: CASSLGLRQQQFF. Complete variable domain (other parts from reference TRBV5-4 and TRBJ2-1): ETGVTQSPTHLIKTRGQQVTLRCSSQSGHNTVSWYQQALGQGPQFIFQYYREEENGRGNFPPRFSGLQFPNYSSELNVNALELDDSALYLCASSLGLRQQQFFGPGTRLTVL.